Following are 21 T cell receptor beta chains from one sample sequenced in a study of cytomegalovirus exposure and HLA in healthy donors. The PCR used 60 Vbeta and 13 Jbeta primers. Clones were sequenced by immunoSEQ multiplex PCR, and TCRdb holds only the in-frame ones, with some missing. The table shows roughly 130,000 clones, with around 80% occurring only once. Sequenced: PBMCs. The receptors were sampled from a man between 25 and 39 years old in good health and CMV-seronegative.

In nucleotides, the CDR3 is TGTGCCAGTAGTTCGGGCGGGGAGCTGTTTTTT. Protein: CASSSGGELFF. The chain combines TRBV19 with TRBJ2-2; D remains ambiguous. There are 11 residues in the CDR3. V gave up 5 bases and J gave up 7 bases, with 5 bases separating them. Germline lookup yields CDR1 LNHDA and CDR2 SQIVND (reference sequence).

J is TRBJ1-1 and V is TRBV30; no definite D call. Germline loops: CDR1 GTSNPN, CDR2 SVGIG (reference sequence). V lost 5 bases and J lost 0, with 7 bases in between. The CDR3 totals 12 residues. The CDR3: CAWSLVNTEAFF. The CDR3, as DNA: TGTGCCTGGTCCCTCGTGAACACTGAAGCTTTCTTT.

The chain combines TRBV19 with TRBJ2-7; 10 bases align to TRBD2. The germline V gene encodes CDR1 LNHDA and CDR2 SQIVND (reference sequence). The CDR3 extends over 16 amino acids. The trim removed 5 bases at V and 6 bases at J, leaving 13 bases unmatched. The DNA for the CDR3 is TGTGCCAGTAGTTCGGGCGGGCTAGCGGGAGCCCGCGAGCAGTACTTC. This encodes CASSSGGLAGAREQYF.

The rearrangement links TRBV5-1 to TRBJ2-7; 13 bases are a match to TRBD2. V dropped 2 bases and J dropped 7; count of bases not matched to a gene: 9. The CDR3 covers 16 residues. Germline V CDR1 and CDR2: SGHRS, YFSETQ. The CDR3 region has the DNA TGCGCCAGCAGCTTACTAGCGGGGGGGCCCCAGGGTGAGCAGTACTTC. It is translated as CASSLLAGGPQGEQYF.

This chain uses TRBV2 with TRBJ2-7, with 8 bases that match TRBD1. The ends lost 8 bases at V and 6 bases at J; junction bases unmatched: 18. CDR3 length equals 16 residues. CDR1 SNHLY and CDR2 FYNNEI come from the germline V gene. CDR3 bases: TGTGCCAGCGGGTGGAATAAACAGGGGGATCTCCCCGAGCAGTACTTC. It encodes CASGWNKQGDLPEQYF.

The genes are TRBV7-8 and TRBJ2-3; 7 bases map to TRBD1. Per the germline V gene, CDR1 is SGHVS and CDR2 is FQNEAQ. The CDR3 totals 15 residues. V shed 4 bases, J shed 5 bases, and the junction held 9 bases outside the gene matches. The CDR3 sequence is CASSSRQRDRDTQYF. The CDR3 DNA sequence: TGTGCCAGCAGCTCTCGACAGAGGGACAGAGATACGCAGTATTTT.

The rearrangement joins TRBV6-6 to TRBJ1-6; TRBD1 aligns across 8 bases. CDR1 is MNHNY, CDR2 SVGAGI, per germline (reference sequence). The CDR3 is made up of 14 amino acids. With V trimmed by 6 bases and J by 10 bases, 8 bases remained unmatched. The CDR3 is CASSSTGGESPLHF. CDR3 in DNA: TGTGCCAGCAGCTCCACAGGGGGTGAATCACCCCTCCACTTT.

Of note for this clone: In the same sample, other DNA sequences code for this CDR3. The rearrangement joins TRBV18 to TRBJ2-3; weak D call: TRBD1 (5 bases). Germline V lookup: CDR1 KGHSH, CDR2 LQKENI. Trimming removed 1 base at V and 1 base at J, with 9 bases between. The CDR3 runs 15 residues. DNA for the CDR3: TGTGCCAGCTCACCACTGCAGGGCCGCACAGATACGCAGTATTTT. This encodes CASSPLQGRTDTQYF.

In DNA, the CDR3 is TGTGCCAGCAGCCAGGGGACAGGGGGCGCCTACGAGCAGTACTTC. Its protein product is CASSQGTGGAYEQYF. The chain employs TRBV4-2 and TRBJ2-7; TRBD1 agrees at 12 bases. The CDR3 covers 15 residues. V gave up 3 bases and J gave up 2 bases; unmatched junction bases: 2. The germline V gene has CDR1 LGHNA and CDR2 YNFKEQ.

V and J are TRBV10-3 and TRBJ2-5, with 9 bases identical to TRBD1. The CDR3 covers 13 residues. The germline V gene has CDR1 ENHRY and CDR2 SYGVKD. The trim removed 10 bases at V and 5 bases at J, leaving 8 bases unmatched. The CDR3 loop is CATVGQGGETQYF. CDR3 in DNA: TGTGCCACGGTGGGACAGGGAGGTGAGACCCAGTACTTC.

This clone was seen a handful of times. The V call is TRBV7-6, the J call TRBJ2-7, with TRBD2 matching over 7 bases. With V trimmed by 1 base and J by 1 base, 7 bases remained unmatched. Germline loops: CDR1 SGHVS, CDR2 FNYEAQ. This CDR3 has 16 residues. CDR3 sequence (DNA): TGTGCCAGCAGCTTAGGAGACGGGGGAGGGTCCTACGAGCAGTACTTC. Its protein is CASSLGDGGGSYEQYF.

The genes are TRBV9 and TRBJ1-2; the D gene is possibly TRBD1 (5 bases). This CDR3 has 14 amino acids. Germline V lookup: CDR1 SGDLS, CDR2 YYNGEE. With 0 bases removed from V and 8 bases from J, the gap between germline ends came to 14 bases. CDR3 sequence (DNA): TGTGCCAGCAGCGTAGGCTACAGGTTCTCGGGCTACACCTTC. This encodes CASSVGYRFSGYTF. The entire variable domain, with the rest obtained from reference TRBV9 and TRBJ1-2, is as follows: DSGVTQTPKHLITATGQRVTLRCSPRSGDLSVYWYQQSLDQGLQFLIQYYNGEERAKGNILERFSAQQFPDLHSELNLSSLELGDSALYFCASSVGYRFSGYTFGSGTRLTVV.

The gene calls are TRBV7-6 and TRBJ1-3; D unclear. V was trimmed by 0 bases and J by 0 bases, leaving 12 bases between them. CDR1 and CDR2 from the germline V gene are SGHVS and FNYEAQ. This CDR3 is built from 17 residues. The CDR3 DNA follows: TGTGCCAGCAGCTTAGCACCCCGGGAGGTCTCTGGAAACACCATATATTTT. This translates into CASSLAPREVSGNTIYF.

This clone was observed a few times. The V gene is TRBV5-6, the J gene TRBJ2-5; no clear D gene. V gave up 0 bases and J gave up 4 bases, with 7 bases separating them. The CDR3 consists of 13 residues. Per the germline V gene, CDR1 is SGHDT and CDR2 is YYEEEE. CDR3 amino acids: CASSLGQRETQYF. The CDR3 DNA sequence: TGTGCCAGCAGCTTGGGCCAGCGAGAGACCCAGTACTTC. Drawing the rest from reference TRBV5-6 and TRBJ2-5, the complete variable domain is DAGVTQSPTHLIKTRGQQVTLRCSPKSGHDTVSWYQQALGQGPQFIFQYYEEEERQRGNFPDRFSGHQFPNYSSELNVNALLLGDSALYLCASSLGQRETQYFGPGTRLLVL.

In its sample, this clone was seen once. The chain is built from TRBV4-1 and TRBJ2-1; 10 nucleotides match TRBD1. The CDR3 loop spans 15 amino acids. Trimming removed 6 bases from V and 4 bases from J; junction bases left unmatched: 6. Germline-derived CDR1 and CDR2 are MGHRA and YSYEKL. As DNA, the CDR3 is TGCGCCAGCAGACTGACAGGGGGCGAATACAATGAGCAGTTCTTC. It yields the protein CASRLTGGEYNEQFF.

This chain connects TRBV29-1 to TRBJ1-1; D possibly corresponds to TRBD1 (6 bases). The V gene lost 5 bases and the J gene lost 1 base, with 11 bases spanning the gap. Germline values: CDR1 SQVTM, CDR2 ANQGSEA. This CDR3 comprises 13 residues. CDR3 nucleotide sequence: TGCAGCGTTAAACAGGGACCGAACACTGAAGCTTTCTTT. It codes for CSVKQGPNTEAFF. The full variable domain, its missing parts supplied by reference TRBV29-1 and TRBJ1-1, is SAVISQKPSRDICQRGTSLTIQCQVDSQVTMMFWYRQQPGQSLTLIATANQGSEATYESGFVIDKFPISRPNLTFSTLTVSNMSPEDSSIYLCSVKQGPNTEAFFGQGTRLTVV.

The chain's CDR3 is CASSEGLVTEAFF. For the CDR3, the DNA is TGTGCCAGCAGTGAGGGGCTGGTCACTGAAGCTTTCTTT. The gene calls are TRBV6-1 and TRBJ1-1; D may be TRBD1 (5 bases). Germline V gives CDR1 MNHNS, CDR2 SASEGT. This CDR3 is built from 13 residues. V lost 3 bases and J 4 bases, leaving 9 bases between the germline ends.

This sequence joins TRBV5-1 and TRBJ1-1; D perhaps matches TRBD1 (5 bases). Germline values: CDR1 SGHRS, CDR2 YFSETQ. The V end was cut by 0 bases, the J end by 0 bases, with 12 bases between. This CDR3 contains 16 residues. The CDR3 DNA sequence: TGCGCCAGCAGCTTGGTGGCAGGGCAGTTGAACACTGAAGCTTTCTTT. It is translated as CASSLVAGQLNTEAFF.

The gene calls are TRBV19 and TRBJ2-5; D is uncertain. V lost 2 bases and J lost 5, with 9 bases in between. Germline V gene lookup returns CDR1 LNHDA and CDR2 SQIVND (reference sequence). The CDR3 runs 13 residues. CDR3 in DNA: TGTGCCAGTAGTATATCGAGTTTCGAGACCCAGTACTTC. As protein: CASSISSFETQYF.

The genes are TRBV28 and TRBJ2-2; the D is unclear. This CDR3 region has 12 residues. The germline V gene has CDR1 MDHEN and CDR2 SYDVKM. Trimming stripped 11 bases from V and 0 bases from J, with 7 bases between. CDR3 coding DNA: TGTGCCTACAGTGCGAACACCGGGGAGCTGTTTTTT. Translated, it gives CAYSANTGELFF.

The rearrangement joins TRBV7-9 to TRBJ1-1, with TRBD1 matching over 7 bases. This CDR3 is built from 15 residues. The ends lost 6 bases at V and 1 base at J; junction bases unmatched: 8. From germline, CDR1 is SEHNR and CDR2 FQNEAQ (reference sequence). CDR3 nucleotides: TGTGCCAGCAGTCAACCGGGACAGAAGAACACTGAAGCTTTCTTT. Its translation: CASSQPGQKNTEAFF.